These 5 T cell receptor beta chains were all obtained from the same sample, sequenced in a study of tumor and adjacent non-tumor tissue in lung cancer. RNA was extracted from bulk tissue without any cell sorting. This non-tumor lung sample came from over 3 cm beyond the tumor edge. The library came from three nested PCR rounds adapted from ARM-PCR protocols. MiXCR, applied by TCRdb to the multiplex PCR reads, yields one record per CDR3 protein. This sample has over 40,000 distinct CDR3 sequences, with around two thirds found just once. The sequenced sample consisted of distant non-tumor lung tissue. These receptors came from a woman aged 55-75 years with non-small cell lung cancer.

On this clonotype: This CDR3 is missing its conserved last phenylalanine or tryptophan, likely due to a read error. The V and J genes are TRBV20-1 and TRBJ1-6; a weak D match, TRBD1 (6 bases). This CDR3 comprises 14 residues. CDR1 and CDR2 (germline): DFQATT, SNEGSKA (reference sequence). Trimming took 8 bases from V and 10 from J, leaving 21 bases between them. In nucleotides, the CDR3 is TGCAGTACTACTAAACAGGGCCGGGAGTCACCCCTCCACCTT. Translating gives CSTTKQGRESPLHL.

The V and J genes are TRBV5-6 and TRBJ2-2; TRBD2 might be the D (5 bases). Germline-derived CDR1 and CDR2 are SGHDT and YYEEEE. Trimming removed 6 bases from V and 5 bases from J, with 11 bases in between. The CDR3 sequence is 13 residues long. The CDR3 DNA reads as TGTGCCAGCAACGAAGCGGATACCGGGGAGCTGTTTTTT. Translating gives CASNEADTGELFF.

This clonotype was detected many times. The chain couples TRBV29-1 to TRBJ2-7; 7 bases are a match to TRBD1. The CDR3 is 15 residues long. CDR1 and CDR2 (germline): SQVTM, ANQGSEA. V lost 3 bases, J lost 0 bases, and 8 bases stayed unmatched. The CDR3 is CSVDWDRGGSYEQYF. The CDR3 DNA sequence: TGCAGCGTTGACTGGGACAGAGGAGGCTCCTACGAGCAGTACTTC.

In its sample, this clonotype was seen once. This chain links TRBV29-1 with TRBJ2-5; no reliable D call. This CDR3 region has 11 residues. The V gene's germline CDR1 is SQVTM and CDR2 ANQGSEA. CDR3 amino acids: CNAEPGETQYF. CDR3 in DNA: TGCAACGCCGAACCTGGAGAGACCCAGTACTTC.

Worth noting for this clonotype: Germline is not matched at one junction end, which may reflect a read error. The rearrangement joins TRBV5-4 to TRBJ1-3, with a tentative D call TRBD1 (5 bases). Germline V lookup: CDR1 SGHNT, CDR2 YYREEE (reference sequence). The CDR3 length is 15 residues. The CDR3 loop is CVSSPGAGLGNTVYF. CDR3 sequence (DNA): TGTGTCAGCAGCCCCGGGGCAGGGCTTGGGAACACCGTATATTTT.